The table lists the clone carrying this TCR beta chain with many counts. Antigen: not known. With molecular barcodes, quantitative 5'-RACE was used to make the TCR beta libraries. TCRdb called the 5' RACE reads again in MiXCR, with one record for every CDR3 protein. The sample has 120,000 or so distinct CDR3 sequences, around 13% seen once. The data belong to a study of CD8 T cells in ankylosing spondylitis. The CDR3 is 17 amino acids. Germline assignment: CDR1 DFQATT and CDR2 SNEGSKA (reference sequence). V shed 2 bases and J 4 bases; nucleotides not matched to a gene: 7. General study points: Reports say disease-linked clones showed up significantly more in matched ankylosing spondylitis synovial fluid. In ankylosing spondylitis blood, a motif of about 8 highly homologous TCR beta variants appeared characteristic.

Sequencing was performed on blood, either unsorted or a sorted T cell fraction (not recorded which). The sequence was collected from a female donor with ankylosing spondylitis or in good health (not recorded which). The chain combines TRBV20-1 with TRBJ2-5; 16 bases are shared with TRBD2. The CDR3 nucleotides read TGCAGTGCTAGAAGACCCGGGACTAGCGGGGGGGCAGAGACCCAGTACTTC. Its translation is CSARRPGTSGGAETQYF.